These T cell receptor beta chains were read from a single sample in a study of control samples from healthy donors and cancer patients. Using immunoSEQ multiplex PCR, the repertoire was profiled, and TCRdb retains in-frame clones only, with some absent. The sample's table shows approximately 190,000 clones. Specimen: blood. All receptors come from a woman aged 25 to 39 in good health. Each CDR3 is given with its conserved first and last residue. A D gene is named only where the DNA matches it firmly.

j_call v_call d_call cdr3_aa cdr3_nt
TRBJ1-1 TRBV28 NA CASSLRASGNTEAFF TGTGCCAGCAGTTTGCGGGCCAGTGGGAACACTGAAGCTTTCTTT
TRBJ2-4 TRBV5-4 NA CASSPRQELAKNIQYF TGTGCCAGCAGCCCCAGACAGGAACTAGCCAAAAACATTCAGTACTTC
TRBJ1-1 TRBV7-2 NA CASSLLGVNTEAFF TGTGCCAGCAGCTTATTGGGGGTGAACACTGAAGCTTTCTTT
TRBJ2-3 TRBV5-1 TRBD2 CASSSPSGGRTDTQYF TGCGCCAGCAGCTCCCCTAGCGGAGGACGCACAGATACGCAGTATTTT
TRBJ1-3 TRBV3-1/TRBV3-2 NA CASTQGGGSSGNTIYF TGTGCCAGCACCCAAGGAGGAGGGAGCTCTGGAAACACCATATATTTT
TRBJ1-5 TRBV4-2 NA CASSQGSWQPQHF TGTGCCAGCAGCCAAGGATCCTGGCAGCCCCAGCATTTT
TRBJ2-1 TRBV19 TRBD2 CASRSSGGPSYNEQFF TGTGCCAGTAGGTCTAGCGGGGGACCCTCCTACAATGAGCAGTTCTTC
TRBJ1-3 TRBV6-1 NA CASSEENIGLISGNTIYF TGTGCCAGCAGTGAAGAGAATATCGGACTGATCTCTGGAAACACCATATATTTT
TRBJ1-5 TRBV19 NA CASSGTSRHQPQHF TGTGCCAGTAGTGGGACATCTCGGCATCAGCCCCAGCATTTT
TRBJ1-2 TRBV5-1 TRBD1 CASSSWTGANYGYTF TGCGCCAGCAGCTCTTGGACAGGGGCTAACTATGGCTACACCTTC
TRBJ2-6 TRBV28 NA CASSLRVLSGANVLTF TGTGCCAGCAGCCTCCGGGTCCTCTCTGGGGCCAACGTCCTGACTTTC
TRBJ2-3 TRBV4-1 NA CASSQEFTPPSAALMYTQYF TGCGCCAGCAGCCAAGAATTCACCCCTCCTAGCGCGGCCCTGATGTATACGCAGTATTTT
TRBJ2-7 TRBV28 NA CASSLDRYEQYF TGTGCCAGCAGCCTCGACCGCTACGAGCAGTACTTC
TRBJ1-1 TRBV3-1/TRBV3-2 NA CASSQDLKPLNTEAFF TGTGCCAGCAGCCAAGATCTAAAGCCTCTTAACACTGAAGCTTTCTTT
TRBJ1-2 TRBV28 TRBD1 CATILLGGASNYGYTF TGTGCCACCATCCTTTTAGGGGGCGCATCTAACTATGGCTACACCTTC
TRBJ1-6 TRBV7-9 NA CASSSGTSSSYNSPLHF TGTGCCAGCAGCTCCGGGACTTCTAGCTCCTATAATTCACCCCTCCACTTT
TRBJ1-2 TRBV7-2 NA CASRRGGIYGYTF TGTGCCAGCAGGCGAGGCGGGATCTATGGCTACACCTTC
TRBJ2-7 TRBV9 NA CASSPRAGPSSYEQYF TGTGCCAGCAGCCCCCGGGCAGGACCTTCCTCCTACGAGCAGTACTTC
TRBJ2-7 TRBV5-4 TRBD2 CASSLSGGAFYEQYF TGTGCTAGCAGCTTGAGCGGGGGGGCGTTCTACGAGCAGTACTTC
TRBJ2-3 TRBV28 TRBD2 CASSTGTRLSTDTQYF TGTGCCAGCAGTACCGGGACTAGACTAAGCACAGATACGCAGTATTTT
TRBJ2-3 TRBV7-2 TRBD2 CASSERTSGRTDTQYF TGTGCCAGCAGCGAACGGACTAGCGGACGCACAGATACGCAGTATTTT
TRBJ2-7 TRBV6-2/TRBV6-3 NA CASSNSYEQYF TGTGCCAGCAGTAACTCCTACGAGCAGTACTTC
TRBJ1-5 TRBV5-1 TRBD1 CASSLGQGVNQPQHF TGCGCCAGCAGCTTGGGACAGGGGGTCAATCAGCCCCAGCATTTT
TRBJ1-3 TRBV3-1/TRBV3-2 NA CASSRPGNTIYF TGTGCCAGCAGCCGCCCTGGAAACACCATATATTTT
TRBJ1-6 TRBV18 NA CASSPGQGANNSPLHF TGTGCCAGCTCACCAGGGCAGGGAGCAAATAATTCACCCCTCCACTTT
TRBJ1-3 TRBV2 NA CASSRDSGNTIYF TGTGCCAGCAGTCGGGATTCTGGAAACACCATATATTTT
TRBJ1-5 TRBV18 NA CASTDLADQPQHF TGTGCCAGCACGGATCTCGCCGATCAGCCCCAGCATTTT
TRBJ2-7 TRBV6-5 TRBD1 CASSPTGADEQYF TGTGCCAGCAGTCCCACAGGGGCGGACGAGCAGTACTTC
TRBJ1-4 TRBV7-8 NA CASSPGGGRNEKLFF TGTGCCAGCAGCCCCGGGGGGGGCCGGAATGAAAAACTGTTTTTT
TRBJ1-5 TRBV28 TRBD1 CASQGVTSNQPQHF TGTGCCAGTCAGGGGGTGACGAGCAATCAGCCCCAGCATTTT
TRBJ2-1 TRBV10-1 TRBD2 CASSDAAGGPYNEQFF TGCGCCAGCAGTGACGCCGCGGGGGGGCCTTACAATGAGCAGTTCTTC
TRBJ1-4 TRBV19 NA CASSMLGYEKLFF TGTGCCAGTAGTATGTTAGGGTACGAAAAACTGTTTTTT
TRBJ2-1 TRBV5-4 NA CASSLYGITGEQFF TGTGCCAGCAGCTTGTATGGCATAACTGGGGAGCAGTTCTTC
TRBJ1-1 TRBV6-5 NA CASSYGGGNTEAFF TGTGCCAGCAGTTACGGCGGGGGGAACACTGAAGCTTTCTTT
TRBJ2-2 TRBV5-1 TRBD1 CASSLQGVNTGELFF TGCGCCAGCAGCTTGCAGGGGGTGAACACCGGGGAGCTGTTTTTT
TRBJ2-1 TRBV6-1 TRBD2 CASSEALGTSGGRQFF TGTGCCAGCAGTGAAGCACTGGGGACTAGCGGGGGGAGGCAGTTCTTC
TRBJ2-7 TRBV4-2 NA CASSQGGVGGREQYF TGTGCCAGCAGCCAAGGGGGGGTGGGAGGTCGCGAGCAGTACTTC
TRBJ2-7 TRBV6-6 TRBD1 CASSYSGQGAYEQYF TGTGCCAGCAGTTACTCGGGACAGGGGGCCTACGAGCAGTACTTC
TRBJ2-1 TRBV6-2/TRBV6-3 NA CASSLNSYNEQFF TGTGCCAGCAGTTTAAACTCCTACAATGAGCAGTTCTTC
TRBJ2-7 TRBV11-2 NA CASSLAGGLDPNEQYF TGTGCCAGCAGCTTAGCGGGGGGCCTAGACCCTAACGAGCAGTACTTC
TRBJ1-2 TRBV24-1 NA CATSDRNNYGYTF TGTGCCACCAGTGACCGGAATAACTATGGCTACACCTTC
TRBJ2-2 TRBV6-4 NA CASSDGQKNTGELFF TGTGCCAGCAGTGACGGACAGAAGAACACCGGGGAGCTGTTTTTT
TRBJ1-5 TRBV2 NA CASREGFSNQPQHF TGTGCCAGCAGGGAGGGCTTCAGCAATCAGCCCCAGCATTTT
TRBJ1-6 TRBV6-5 NA CASSWSNSPLHF TGTGCCAGCAGTTGGAGCAATTCACCCCTCCACTTT
TRBJ1-5 TRBV6-6 NA CASSYGAQPQHF TGTGCCAGCAGTTACGGGGCCCAGCCCCAGCATTTT
TRBJ2-2 TRBV6-6 NA CASSLGGTGELFF TGTGCCAGCAGCCTAGGGGGTACCGGGGAGCTGTTTTTT
TRBJ2-1 TRBV7-2 TRBD1 CASGDRYNEQFF TGTGCCAGCGGGGACAGATACAATGAGCAGTTCTTC
TRBJ1-2 TRBV9 TRBD1 CASSVDPGGTNYGYTF TGTGCCAGCAGCGTAGACCCAGGGGGGACTAACTATGGCTACACCTTC
TRBJ1-2 TRBV12-5 NA CASGPNGPTVEGYTF TGTGCTAGTGGTCCGAATGGACCCACGGTGGAGGGCTACACCTTC
TRBJ2-7 TRBV2 TRBD1 CASSSGTGFYEQYF TGTGCCAGCAGCTCCGGGACAGGGTTCTACGAGCAGTACTTC
TRBJ2-7 TRBV7-9 NA CASSLMGREQYF TGTGCCAGCAGCTTAATGGGGAGGGAGCAGTACTTC
TRBJ1-6 TRBV11-2 TRBD1 CASSLETGGAVNSPLHF TGTGCCAGCAGCTTGGAAACAGGGGGCGCGGTTAATTCACCCCTCCACTTT
TRBJ2-1 TRBV27 TRBD2 CASSLSPAGVNNEQFF TGTGCCAGCAGTTTATCCCCAGCGGGGGTGAACAATGAGCAGTTCTTC
TRBJ1-2 TRBV6-6 TRBD1 CATRGDRLINGYTF TGTGCCACCAGGGGGGACAGGCTTATTAATGGCTACACCTTC
TRBJ2-1 TRBV3-1/TRBV3-2 NA CASSLNEGLGPGNEQFF TGTGCCAGCAGCCTGAATGAAGGGCTGGGGCCGGGAAATGAGCAGTTCTTC
TRBJ2-7 TRBV3-1/TRBV3-2 NA CASSQVGGPYEQYF TGTGCCAGCAGCCAAGTTGGAGGACCCTACGAGCAGTACTTC
TRBJ2-3 TRBV5-1 TRBD1 CASSLQGVGTDTQYF TGCGCCAGCAGCCTACAGGGGGTAGGCACAGATACGCAGTATTTT